This T cell receptor (beta chain) stems from a study of T-cell reconstitution after alpha-beta-depleted transplantation in children. CDR1 is SGHRS and CDR2 is YFSETQ in the germline V gene. The V gene end was trimmed by 4 bases and the J gene end by 2 bases; junction bases not matched to a gene: 3. The CDR3 consists of 14 residues. This clonotype has only a few counts. It was with unique molecular identifiers that the TCRbeta library was prepared. TCRdb reanalysed the PCR reads using MiXCR and keeps one entry per CDR3 protein. Of around 400,000 distinct CDR3 sequences listed, roughly a tenth are singletons.

The sequence came from a human donor who donated a stem cell graft to a child with acute myeloid leukemia. The chain employs TRBV5-1 and TRBJ2-1, with 7 bases fitting TRBD2. This specimen consisted of PBMCs from the stem cell graft donor, obtained from the stem cell graft. The CDR3 region is CASSGRGPYNEQFF. The CDR3 region has the DNA TGCGCCAGCAGCGGGAGGGGTCCCTACAATGAGCAGTTCTTC.